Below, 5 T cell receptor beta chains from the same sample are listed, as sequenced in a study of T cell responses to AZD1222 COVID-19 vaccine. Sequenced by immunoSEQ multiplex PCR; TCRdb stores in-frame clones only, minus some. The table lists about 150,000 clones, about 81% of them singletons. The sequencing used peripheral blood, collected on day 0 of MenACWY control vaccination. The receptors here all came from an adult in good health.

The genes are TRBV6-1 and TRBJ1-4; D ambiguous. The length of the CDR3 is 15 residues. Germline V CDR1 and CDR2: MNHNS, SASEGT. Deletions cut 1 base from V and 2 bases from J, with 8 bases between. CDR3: CASSEVMGTNEKLFF. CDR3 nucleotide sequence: TGTGCCAGCAGTGAAGTGATGGGGACTAATGAAAAACTGTTTTTT.

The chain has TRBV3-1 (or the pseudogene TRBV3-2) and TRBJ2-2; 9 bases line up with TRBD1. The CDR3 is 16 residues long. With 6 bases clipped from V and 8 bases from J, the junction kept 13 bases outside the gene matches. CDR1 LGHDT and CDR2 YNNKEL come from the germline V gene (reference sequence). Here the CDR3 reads CASREQGARHPGELFF. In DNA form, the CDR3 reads TGTGCCAGCAGGGAACAGGGGGCGAGACACCCTGGGGAGCTGTTTTTT.

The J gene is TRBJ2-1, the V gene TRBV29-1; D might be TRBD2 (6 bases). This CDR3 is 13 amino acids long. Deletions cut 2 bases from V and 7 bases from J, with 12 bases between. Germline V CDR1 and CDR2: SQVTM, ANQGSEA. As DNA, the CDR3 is TGCAGCGTTGAACTTTTGGCGGGGAATGAGCAGTTCTTC. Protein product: CSVELLAGNEQFF.

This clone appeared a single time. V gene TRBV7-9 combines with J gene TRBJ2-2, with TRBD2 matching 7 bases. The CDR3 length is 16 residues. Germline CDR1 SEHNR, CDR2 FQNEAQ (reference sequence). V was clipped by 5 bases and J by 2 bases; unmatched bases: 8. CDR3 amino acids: CASSLLGGFNTGELFF. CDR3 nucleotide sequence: TGTGCCAGCAGCCTCCTCGGGGGGTTTAACACCGGGGAGCTGTTTTTT.

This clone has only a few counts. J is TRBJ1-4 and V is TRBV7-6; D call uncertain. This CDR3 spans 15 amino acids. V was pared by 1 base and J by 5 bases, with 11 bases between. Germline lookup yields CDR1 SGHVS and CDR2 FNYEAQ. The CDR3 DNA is TGTGCCAGCAGCTTAGTGGGATTTTCAAATGAAAAACTGTTTTTT. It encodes CASSLVGFSNEKLFF.